Following are 29 T cell receptor beta chains from one sample sequenced in a study of cytomegalovirus exposure and HLA in healthy donors. The PCR was carried out with 60 Vbeta primers and 13 Jbeta primers. TCRdb's table, derived via immunoSEQ multiplex PCR, lists solely in-frame clones and lacks some. The profile shows 170,000 or so clones, approximately 85% of them singletons. Sequenced input: PBMCs. The origin of the receptors is a girl aged 5 to 17 in good health and CMV-seropositive.

This clone was found once. V is TRBV5-8 and J is TRBJ2-7; a possible D gene is TRBD2 (5 bases). The ends were cut back, 4 bases at V and 4 bases at J, with 18 bases in the middle. This CDR3 is 15 amino acids long. The V gene's germline CDR1 is SGHTS and CDR2 YDEGEE. Here the CDR3 reads CASSALPPGRYEQYF. In DNA form, the CDR3 reads TGTGCCAGCAGCGCCTTGCCGCCGGGGAGATACGAGCAGTACTTC.

The V call is TRBV19, the J call TRBJ1-2; TRBD1 matches at 7 bases. The CDR3 is made up of 13 amino acids. Germline V gene lookup returns CDR1 LNHDA and CDR2 SQIVND (reference sequence). V dropped 6 bases and J dropped 6; count of bases not matched to a gene: 7. Here the CDR3 DNA reads TGTGCCAGTAGAGGGACAGATTTGCATGGCTACACCTTC. It translates to CASRGTDLHGYTF.

CDR3 residues: CSVEGPAGGLAEAFF. CDR3 bases: TGCAGCGTTGAAGGCCCTGCAGGGGGCCTGGCCGAAGCTTTCTTT. J is TRBJ1-1 and V is TRBV29-1, with 8 bases that match TRBD1. After removal of 1 base from V and 8 bases from J, the junction contained 12 bases not matched to a gene. There are 15 residues in the CDR3. From germline, CDR1 is SQVTM and CDR2 ANQGSEA. The variable domain in full, completed from reference TRBV29-1 and TRBJ1-1, reads SAVISQKPSRDICQRGTSLTIQCQVDSQVTMMFWYRQQPGQSLTLIATANQGSEATYESGFVIDKFPISRPNLTFSTLTVSNMSPEDSSIYLCSVEGPAGGLAEAFFGQGTRLTVV.

This sequence joins TRBV5-1 and TRBJ2-3; TRBD2 matches 14 bases. J lost 11 bases, V lost 4 bases, and 6 bases had no gene match. Germline V gene sequence: CDR1 SGHRS, CDR2 YFSETQ. The CDR3 covers 14 residues. CDR3 in DNA: TGCGCCAGCAGCGACGGGACTAGCGGGGGCCGGCAGTATTTT. Its protein product is CASSDGTSGGRQYF.

The gene calls are TRBV5-1 and TRBJ2-2; 10 bases map to TRBD2. Germline V gene data show CDR1 as SGHRS and CDR2 as YFSETQ. With 4 bases clipped from V and 4 bases from J, the junction kept 4 bases outside the gene matches. This CDR3 has 15 amino acids. The CDR3 coding sequence is TGCGCCAGCAGCCCGGGACTAGCGATCACCGGGGAGCTGTTTTTT. Amino acids: CASSPGLAITGELFF.

The chain combines TRBV11-2 with TRBJ1-1, with TRBD1 matching 7 bases. Germline-derived CDR1 and CDR2 are SGHAT and FQNNGV. CDR3 size: 15 residues. Germline trimming cut 4 bases from V and 4 bases from J; bases unmatched to any gene: 9. The CDR3 sequence: CASSSLKGQFTEAFF. CDR3 DNA sequence: TGTGCCAGCAGCTCACTTAAGGGACAGTTCACTGAAGCTTTCTTT.

In this sample, this clone turned up a few times. The chain has TRBV7-2 and TRBJ2-2, with TRBD2 as a possible D gene (6 bases). The CDR3 length is 15 residues. In germline, CDR1 is SGHTA, CDR2 FQGNSA. Trimming stripped 4 bases from V and 7 bases from J, with 16 bases between. The CDR3 loop reads CASSSWRGGNGELFF. CDR3 in DNA: TGTGCCAGCAGCTCCTGGAGGGGAGGAAACGGGGAGCTGTTTTTT.

The chain uses TRBV5-4 and TRBJ2-7; no clear D gene. The CDR3 contains 14 residues. Per the germline V gene, CDR1 is SGHNT and CDR2 is YYREEE (reference sequence). V shed 4 bases and J shed 4 bases, with 15 bases lying between them. This CDR3 reads CASSPVPLKYEQYF. DNA of the CDR3: TGTGCCAGCAGCCCGGTCCCCCTCAAGTACGAGCAGTACTTC.

The chain is built from TRBV2 and TRBJ2-7; TRBD2 agrees at 9 bases. Germline assignment: CDR1 SNHLY and CDR2 FYNNEI. This CDR3 is built from 15 residues. Trimming took 3 bases from V and 1 from J; bases not matched to a gene: 4. CDR3 amino acids: CASSDESGGSYEQYF. Written as DNA, the CDR3 is TGTGCCAGCAGTGATGAGAGCGGGGGGTCCTACGAGCAGTACTTC.

The sample holds a few counts of this clone. The rearrangement uses TRBV6-5 and TRBJ2-1, with 7 bases lining up with TRBD1. The CDR3 has 15 amino acids. Germline trimming cut 7 bases from V and 0 bases from J; bases unmatched to any gene: 6. The germline V gene encodes CDR1 MNHEY and CDR2 SVGAGI. The CDR3 here is CASTGAGGSYNEQFF. The CDR3 nucleotides are TGTGCCAGCACCGGAGCAGGGGGCTCCTACAATGAGCAGTTCTTC.

This chain joins TRBV18 and TRBJ2-7; a possible D gene is TRBD1 (5 bases). CDR1 KGHSH and CDR2 LQKENI come from the germline V gene. There are 13 residues in the CDR3. V was pared by 6 bases and J by 6 bases, with 15 bases between. In DNA form, the CDR3 reads TGTGCCAGCTCTGGACACACCGAAGGCGAGCAGTACTTC. Amino acids: CASSGHTEGEQYF. The full variable domain, with the rest looked up from reference TRBV18 and TRBJ2-7, is NAGVMQNPRHLVRRRGQEARLRCSPMKGHSHVYWYRQLPEEGLKFMVYLQKENIIDESGMPKERFSAEFPKEGPSILRIQQVVRGDSAAYFCASSGHTEGEQYFGPGTRLTVT.

The chain employs TRBV19 and TRBJ2-2; 8 nucleotides agree with TRBD2. With 10 bases clipped from V and 0 bases from J, the junction kept 4 bases outside the gene matches. Per germline, CDR1 LNHDA and CDR2 SQIVND (reference sequence). This CDR3 comprises 14 residues. Here the CDR3 DNA reads TGTGCCACCCGGGAGGGGGCGAACACCGGGGAGCTGTTTTTT. This codes for CATREGANTGELFF.

CDR3 nucleotide sequence: TGCGCCAGCAGCACGGACGGGGGGCGCGAGCAGTACTTC. This translates into CASSTDGGREQYF. The V and J genes are TRBV5-1 and TRBJ2-7; a weak D match, TRBD2 (7 bases). Germline V CDR1 and CDR2: SGHRS, YFSETQ. V was clipped by 4 bases and J by 6 bases, with 14 bases between them. The CDR3 length is 13 residues.

This clone came up a few times. The V call is TRBV9, the J call TRBJ2-3; unclear D gene. There are 13 residues in the CDR3. Trimming cost V 4 bases and J 4 bases, with 10 bases left between them. Germline loops: CDR1 SGDLS, CDR2 YYNGEE. The chain's CDR3 is CASSPPGSDTQYF. The CDR3 DNA sequence: TGTGCCAGCAGCCCCCCCGGGTCAGATACGCAGTATTTT.

The chain recombines TRBV18 with TRBJ2-1; D not certain. The length of the CDR3 is 14 residues. CDR1 KGHSH and CDR2 LQKENI come from the germline V gene. Deletions cut 10 bases from V and 1 base from J, with 14 bases between. CDR3 nucleotides: TGTGCCACCCGAGCTTTGCGATCCTACAATGAGCAGTTCTTC. It specifies CATRALRSYNEQFF.

The chain employs TRBV7-2 and TRBJ1-6, with D possibly matching TRBD1 (6 bases). The germline V gene encodes CDR1 SGHTA and CDR2 FQGNSA. The CDR3 consists of 14 residues. With 5 bases removed from V and 10 bases from J, the gap between germline ends came to 15 bases. This CDR3 reads CASSVRLQGSPLHF. The DNA of the CDR3 is TGTGCCAGCAGCGTACGCCTACAGGGCTCACCCCTCCACTTT.

A remark on this clone: This sample also contains other DNA sequences that code for the same CDR3. This chain connects TRBV2 to TRBJ1-1; unclear D gene. The CDR3 contains 11 residues. With 7 bases removed from V and 2 bases from J, the gap between germline ends came to 5 bases. Germline lookup yields CDR1 SNHLY and CDR2 FYNNEI. For the CDR3, the DNA is TGTGCCAGCACACTAAACACTGAAGCTTTCTTT. Amino acids: CASTLNTEAFF.

This clone has just one count. The chain recombines TRBV5-4 with TRBJ2-6, with 9 bases matching TRBD1. Germline values: CDR1 SGHNT, CDR2 YYREEE (reference sequence). The CDR3 sequence is 19 residues long. V lost 4 bases to trimming and J lost 1 base; unmatched junction nucleotides: 12. Written as DNA, the CDR3 is TGTGCCAGCAGCCTCCCGACAGGGGGAGGATCTTCTGGGGCCAACGTCCTGACTTTC. The encoded protein is CASSLPTGGGSSGANVLTF.

This clone was counted a single time. V gene TRBV5-1 combines with J gene TRBJ2-5, with 8 bases identical to TRBD1. CDR3 length: 15 amino acids. Losses at the gene ends were 5 bases for V and 5 bases for J; bases not matched to a gene: 11. In germline, CDR1 is SGHRS, CDR2 YFSETQ. DNA of the CDR3: TGCGCCAGCAGACCCGACAGGGGATTATTTGAGACCCAGTACTTC. It codes for CASRPDRGLFETQYF.

The chain carries TRBV9 and TRBJ1-1, with 9 nucleotides matching TRBD1. The CDR3 spans 17 residues. Germline CDR1 and CDR2: SGDLS and YYNGEE. V lost 0 bases and J lost 7; bases outside the gene matches: 13. CDR3 nucleotide sequence: TGTGCCAGCAGCGTAGTCCCGGACCTACCGGACAGGGGTGAAGCTTTCTTT. Translating gives CASSVVPDLPDRGEAFF.

In its sample, this clone was seen once. The rearrangement links TRBV7-9 to TRBJ1-2, with 7 bases fitting TRBD1. V shed 5 bases, J shed 8 bases, and the junction held 20 bases outside the gene matches. This CDR3 region has 17 residues. Germline V gene lookup returns CDR1 SEHNR and CDR2 FQNEAQ (reference sequence). The CDR3 DNA is TGTGCCAGCAGCCCCCGGCCCGGGACAGCTTTCGAGGGGGGCTACACCTTC. Its translation: CASSPRPGTAFEGGYTF. Variable domain in full (rest from reference TRBV7-9 and TRBJ1-2): DTGVSQNPRHKITKRGQNVTFRCDPISEHNRLYWYRQTLGQGPEFLTYFQNEAQLEKSRLLSDRFSAERPKGSFSTLEIQRTEQGDSAMYLCASSPRPGTAFEGGYTFGSGTRLTVV.

This clone was counted a few times. The chain joins TRBV6-6 to TRBJ2-3, with TRBD2 matching 13 bases. The CDR3 is 16 amino acids. The germline V gene encodes CDR1 MNHNY and CDR2 SVGAGI (reference sequence). With 4 bases clipped from V and 5 bases from J, the junction kept 6 bases outside the gene matches. As DNA, the CDR3 is TGTGCCAGCAGTTCTACTAGCGGGGGGGCTAGAGATACGCAGTATTTT. This codes for CASSSTSGGARDTQYF.

As for this clone: Other DNA variants within this sample encode the same CDR3. V is TRBV5-1 and J is TRBJ2-3; 8 nucleotides line up with TRBD1. The CDR3 loop spans 14 amino acids. J gave up 3 bases and V 0 bases, and 0 bases lay outside the gene matches. The V gene's germline CDR1 is SGHRS and CDR2 YFSETQ. CDR3 loop: CASSLDRGTDTQYF. In DNA form, the CDR3 reads TGCGCCAGCAGCTTGGACAGGGGGACAGATACGCAGTATTTT.

The genes are TRBV9 and TRBJ2-3; TRBD2 agrees at 9 bases. The J segment lost 1 base and the V segment lost 0 bases, leaving 3 bases of the junction unmatched. Germline CDR1 and CDR2: SGDLS and YYNGEE. This CDR3 is 16 amino acids long. The CDR3 here is CASSVVASGGTDTQYF. The CDR3 DNA follows: TGTGCCAGCAGCGTAGTAGCTAGCGGGGGCACAGATACGCAGTATTTT. Combining the CDR3 with reference TRBV9 and TRBJ2-3 gives the whole variable domain DSGVTQTPKHLITATGQRVTLRCSPRSGDLSVYWYQQSLDQGLQFLIQYYNGEERAKGNILERFSAQQFPDLHSELNLSSLELGDSALYFCASSVVASGGTDTQYFGPGTRLTVL.

The chain has TRBV6-1 and TRBJ1-2; tentative D call: TRBD1 (5 bases). V lost 7 bases and J lost 6, with 18 bases in between. Germline V gives CDR1 MNHNS, CDR2 SASEGT. The CDR3 runs 14 residues. The CDR3 DNA reads as TGTGCCAGCATCCCTGGCCCAGGGTACAATGGCTACACCTTC. Amino acids: CASIPGPGYNGYTF.

The genes are TRBV19 and TRBJ1-2; a possible D gene is TRBD1 (5 bases). The CDR3 consists of 14 residues. The V gene lost 3 bases and the J gene lost 4 bases, with 12 bases spanning the gap. In germline, CDR1 is LNHDA, CDR2 SQIVND (reference sequence). In nucleotides, the CDR3 is TGTGCCAGTAGTATTATAGGGGTGTCCTATGGCTACACCTTC. This sequence encodes CASSIIGVSYGYTF.

The table lists this clone with a count of one. This rearrangement joins TRBV4-1 to TRBJ1-6; 9 bases match TRBD1. Germline V gene data show CDR1 as MGHRA and CDR2 as YSYEKL. Trimming cost V 0 bases and J 9 bases; bases outside gene matches: 0. This CDR3 comprises 14 residues. CDR3 DNA: TGCGCCAGCAGCCAAGAGACAGGGGGTTCACCCCTCCACTTT. It translates to CASSQETGGSPLHF.

The chain carries TRBV5-1 and TRBJ1-6, with D tentatively TRBD1 (5 bases). This CDR3 has 14 amino acids. Per the germline V gene, CDR1 is SGHRS and CDR2 is YFSETQ. Trimming stripped 0 bases from V and 10 bases from J, with 11 bases between. The CDR3 sequence is CASSLAGLGSPLHF. The CDR3 DNA is TGCGCCAGCAGCTTGGCAGGGTTGGGCTCACCCCTCCACTTT.

The J gene is TRBJ2-3, the V gene TRBV6-5, with D tentatively TRBD1 (6 bases). Germline V gene data show CDR1 as MNHEY and CDR2 as SVGAGI. The CDR3 spans 15 residues. Trimming removed 6 bases at V and 2 bases at J, with 15 bases between. CDR3 DNA: TGTGCCAGCAGCCATTGGACAGCCCTCACAGATACGCAGTATTTT. Its protein product is CASSHWTALTDTQYF.